These 3 T cell receptor beta chains came from one sample sequenced in a study of blood T cell repertoires in COVID-19. Clones were read by immunoSEQ multiplex PCR, and TCRdb kept only the in-frame ones, dropping some. The table shows around 260,000 clones, with approximately 92% occurring only once. The sequenced sample was peripheral blood. These TCRs come from a person in their late teens or twenties with COVID-19, enrolled during active disease.

The V and J genes are TRBV3-1 (or the pseudogene TRBV3-2) and TRBJ2-7, with D possibly TRBD2 on 6 matching bases. The germline V gene encodes CDR1 LGHDT and CDR2 YNNKEL (reference sequence). This CDR3 comprises 13 residues. Trimming took 4 bases from V and 2 from J, leaving 9 bases between them. The CDR3 sequence is CASSLSGPYEQYF. The CDR3 nucleotides read TGTGCCAGCAGCCTGAGCGGGCCCTACGAGCAGTACTTC.

The sample holds one count of this clone. The chain carries TRBV6-2 or TRBV6-3 and TRBJ2-5; D remains unclear. The CDR3 covers 15 residues. CDR1 MNHEY and CDR2 SVGEGT come from the germline V gene. The ends were cut back, 0 bases at V and 3 bases at J, with 11 bases in the middle. The CDR3 sequence is CASSYSKVTEETQYF. The CDR3, as DNA: TGTGCCAGCAGTTACTCGAAGGTAACAGAAGAGACCCAGTACTTC.

The rearrangement links TRBV9 to TRBJ2-3, with TRBD2 as a possible D gene (6 bases). The CDR3 has 14 amino acids. Trimming left V 0 bases short and J 8 bases short, with 13 bases between. CDR1 is SGDLS, CDR2 YYNGEE, per germline. CDR3 coding DNA: TGTGCCAGCAGCGTAGAAGGGTTCGGGGGTACGCAGTATTTT. This sequence encodes CASSVEGFGGTQYF.